This T cell receptor beta chain was sequenced in a study of cytomegalovirus exposure and HLA in healthy donors. Background on the study: From donors who were HLA-typed, an early data release held 80 million to 85 million unique TCRs.

Germline CDR1 reads KGHSH; CDR2 reads LQKENI. The trim removed 6 bases at V and 4 bases at J, leaving 7 bases unmatched. The CDR3 is 15 residues long. Study findings and constraints: The authors reported that TCR beta sequences could predict HLA-A and HLA-B alleles. These predictions were accurate for most subjects in the first cohort. Later, an analysis showed that TCR beta chains associated with HLA were more clonally expanded than others that were equally common.

Use of 60 Vbeta and 13 Jbeta primers characterized the PCR. Methods used by the authors: It was a later analysis that counted tens of millions of unique TCR beta chains, of which approximately 11 million were shared. Measured with immunoSEQ multiplex PCR; TCRdb has only the in-frame clones, and not every one. The V and J calls and the clone size are those of that table, but D and trimming were determined from the DNA. The table has about 190,000 clones, more than 75% seen once. This clone came up once. Its antigen is undetermined. Sequenced sample: PBMCs. This sequence joins TRBV18 and TRBJ2-7; 12 nucleotides match TRBD1. The clonotype was recovered from a man aged 25-45 years in good health and CMV-seronegative. CDR3 sequence: CASSPGTGGLYEQYF. Written as DNA, the CDR3 is TGTGCCAGCTCGCCAGGGACAGGGGGCCTATACGAGCAGTACTTC.